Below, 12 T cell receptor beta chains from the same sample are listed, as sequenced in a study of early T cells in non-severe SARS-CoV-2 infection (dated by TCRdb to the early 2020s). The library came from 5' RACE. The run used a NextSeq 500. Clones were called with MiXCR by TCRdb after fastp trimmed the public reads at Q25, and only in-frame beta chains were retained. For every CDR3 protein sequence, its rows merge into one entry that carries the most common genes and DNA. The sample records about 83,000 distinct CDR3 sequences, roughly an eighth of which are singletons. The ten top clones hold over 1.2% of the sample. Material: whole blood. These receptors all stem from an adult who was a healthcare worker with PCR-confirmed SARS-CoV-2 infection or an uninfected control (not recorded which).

As DNA, the CDR3 is TGTGCCAGCAGCGCAAAGGGGGCCACAGATACGCAGTATTTT. Protein product: CASSAKGATDTQYF. The gene calls are TRBV9 and TRBJ2-3, with 7 bases aligning to TRBD1. The CDR3 is 14 residues long. From germline, CDR1 is SGDLS and CDR2 YYNGEE. V dropped 3 bases and J dropped 2; count of bases not matched to a gene: 3.

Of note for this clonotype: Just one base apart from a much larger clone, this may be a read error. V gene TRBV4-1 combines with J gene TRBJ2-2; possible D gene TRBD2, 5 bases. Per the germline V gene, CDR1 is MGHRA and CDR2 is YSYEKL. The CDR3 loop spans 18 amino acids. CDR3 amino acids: CASSQKNPGQVNTGEPFF. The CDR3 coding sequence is TGCGCCAGCAGCCAAAAAAACCCTGGTCAGGTCAACACCGGGGAGCCGTTTTTT.

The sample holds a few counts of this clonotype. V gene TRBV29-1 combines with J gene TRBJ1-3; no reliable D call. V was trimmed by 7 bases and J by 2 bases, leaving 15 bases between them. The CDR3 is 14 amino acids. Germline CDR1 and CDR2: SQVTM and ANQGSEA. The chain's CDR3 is CSASKGSTGNTIYF. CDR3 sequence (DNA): TGCAGCGCGTCGAAAGGGAGTACTGGAAACACCATATATTTT.

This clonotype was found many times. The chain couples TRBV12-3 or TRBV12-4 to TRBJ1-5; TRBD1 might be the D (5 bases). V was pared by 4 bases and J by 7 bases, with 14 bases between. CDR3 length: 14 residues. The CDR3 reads CASSSLGGGQPQHF. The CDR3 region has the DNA TGTGCCAGCAGTTCCCTTGGGGGGGGACAGCCCCAGCATTTT.

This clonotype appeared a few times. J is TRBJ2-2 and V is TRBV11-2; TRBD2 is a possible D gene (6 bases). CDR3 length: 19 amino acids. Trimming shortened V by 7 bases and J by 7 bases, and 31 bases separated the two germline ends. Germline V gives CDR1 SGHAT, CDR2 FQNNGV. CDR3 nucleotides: TGTGCCAGCACCATAGGGACCTGGGGTAGCGGAAAACACAACGGGGAGCTGTTTTTT. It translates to CASTIGTWGSGKHNGELFF.

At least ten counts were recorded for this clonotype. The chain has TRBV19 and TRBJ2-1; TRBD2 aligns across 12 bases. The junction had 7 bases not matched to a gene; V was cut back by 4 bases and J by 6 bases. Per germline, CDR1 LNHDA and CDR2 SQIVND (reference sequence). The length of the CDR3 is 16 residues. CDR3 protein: CASSTTTSGGPNEQFF. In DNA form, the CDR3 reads TGTGCCAGTAGTACAACGACTAGCGGGGGCCCCAATGAGCAGTTCTTC.

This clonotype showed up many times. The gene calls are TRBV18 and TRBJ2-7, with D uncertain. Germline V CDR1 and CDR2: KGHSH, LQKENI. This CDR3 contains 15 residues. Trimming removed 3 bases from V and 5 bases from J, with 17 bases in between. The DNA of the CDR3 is TGTGCCAGCTCACCTCCGTCCCCGACTCCGAACGAGCAGTACTTC. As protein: CASSPPSPTPNEQYF.

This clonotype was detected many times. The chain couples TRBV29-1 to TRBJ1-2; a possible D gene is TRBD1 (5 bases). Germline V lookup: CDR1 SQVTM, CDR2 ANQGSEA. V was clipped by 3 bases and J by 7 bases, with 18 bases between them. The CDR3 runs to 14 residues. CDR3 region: CSVDRGLRRGGYTF. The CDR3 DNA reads TGCAGCGTTGATCGGGGCCTCCGAAGGGGTGGCTACACCTTC.

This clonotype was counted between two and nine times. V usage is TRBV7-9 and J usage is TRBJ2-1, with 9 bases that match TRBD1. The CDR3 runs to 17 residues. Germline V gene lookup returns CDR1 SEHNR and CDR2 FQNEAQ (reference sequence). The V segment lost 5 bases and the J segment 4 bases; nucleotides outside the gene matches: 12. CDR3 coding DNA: TGTGCCAGCAGCGGCCCCGCGGGGACAGGGCCGTACAATGAGCAGTTCTTC. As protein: CASSGPAGTGPYNEQFF.

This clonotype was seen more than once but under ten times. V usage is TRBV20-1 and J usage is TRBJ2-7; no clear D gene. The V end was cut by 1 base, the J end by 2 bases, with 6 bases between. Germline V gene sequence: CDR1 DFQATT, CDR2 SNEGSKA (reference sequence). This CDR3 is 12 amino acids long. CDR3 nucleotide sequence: TGCAGTGCTAGAGGGCAGACCTACGAGCAGTACTTC. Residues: CSARGQTYEQYF.

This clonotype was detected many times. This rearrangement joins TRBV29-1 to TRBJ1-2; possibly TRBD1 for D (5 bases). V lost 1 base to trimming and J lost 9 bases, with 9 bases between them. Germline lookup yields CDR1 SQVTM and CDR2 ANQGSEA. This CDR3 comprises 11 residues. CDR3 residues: CSVEVGTRYTF. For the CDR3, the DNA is TGCAGCGTTGAAGTTGGGACCCGCTACACCTTC.

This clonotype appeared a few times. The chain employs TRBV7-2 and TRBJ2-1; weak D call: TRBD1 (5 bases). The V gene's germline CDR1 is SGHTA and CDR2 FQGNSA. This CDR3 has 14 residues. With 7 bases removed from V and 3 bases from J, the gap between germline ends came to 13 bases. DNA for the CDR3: TGTGCCAGCACCCAGGACATAAACTACAATGAGCAGTTCTTC. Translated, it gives CASTQDINYNEQFF.